This T cell receptor (beta chain) was identified during a study of blood T cell repertoires in COVID-19. Across the study: There were acute and convalescent COVID-19 samples, and they came from the United States, Italy and Spain. T cells, B-cell-depleted T cells, or PBMCs provided the cDNA or gDNA that served as material.

Per the original data handling: Estimated nucleated cell counts came from reference gene primer amplification. Measured with immunoSEQ multiplex PCR; TCRdb has only the in-frame clones, and not every one. The V and J calls and the clone size are those of that table, but D and trimming were determined from the DNA. Among around 260,000 clones, around 82% were seen once, and the ten largest hold 0.87%. V trimming: 3 bases; J trimming: 7 bases; junction bases outside the gene matches: 5. CDR3 length equals 13 residues. Germline V lookup: CDR1 DFQATT, CDR2 SNEGSKA (reference sequence). The sequence derives from a human donor with COVID-19, enrolled during active disease. The donor label of this sample is uncertain. J is TRBJ1-4 and V is TRBV20-1; 7 bases map to TRBD1. Input material: peripheral blood. The CDR3 is CSASVTGVEKLFF. The CDR3 DNA reads as TGCAGTGCTAGTGTTACAGGGGTTGAAAAACTGTTTTTT.